The 25 T cell receptor beta chains presented below share a single source sample, sequenced in a study of pediatric ulcerative colitis. Profiling relied on immunoSEQ multiplex PCR, and the TCRdb table lists in-frame clones only, not all of them. The sample carries 35,000 or so clones, 73% recorded once. The rectum was sampled with one to two pinch biopsies at colonoscopy. Specimen: gut tissue. These receptors came from a boy aged 5-17 years with moderate ulcerative colitis.

By frequency in the sample, this clone is medium-sized. CDR3 sequence: CASLDLNRGYNQPQHF. CDR3 nucleotides: TGTGCCAGTCTCGACCTTAACAGGGGTTATAATCAGCCCCAGCATTTT. V is TRBV19 and J is TRBJ1-5, with TRBD1 matching over 7 bases. Germline CDR1 LNHDA, CDR2 SQIVND (reference sequence). This CDR3 is 16 amino acids long. The V and J ends lost 8 bases and 4 bases, in that order; junction bases with no gene match: 14.

V usage is TRBV6-5 and J usage is TRBJ1-3, with D uncertain. V lost 2 bases to trimming and J lost 2 bases, with 10 bases between them. CDR1 and CDR2 from the germline V gene are MNHEY and SVGAGI. The CDR3 runs to 15 residues. CDR3 nucleotides: TGTGCCAGCAGTTACGAGGGTCACGCTGGAAACACCATATATTTT. It translates to CASSYEGHAGNTIYF.

The genes are TRBV4-2 and TRBJ2-7; D is possibly TRBD1 (5 bases). CDR3 length equals 15 residues. Germline V gives CDR1 LGHNA, CDR2 YNFKEQ. Trimming stripped 0 bases from V and 5 bases from J, with 14 bases between. The CDR3 DNA reads TGTGCCAGCAGCCAAGAAAACAGGCATAGGAACGAGCAGTACTTC. It yields the protein CASSQENRHRNEQYF.

The V call is TRBV21-1, the J call TRBJ2-1; no DNA check was done on the table's D call, TRBD1. TRBV21-1 is a documented pseudogene. The CDR3 contains 17 residues. In DNA, the CDR3 is TGTGCCAGCAGCAAAAGGGGCCGGGACACAGCCTACAATGAGCAGTTCTTC. Translating gives CASSKRGRDTAYNEQFF.

J is TRBJ1-2 and V is TRBV30, with no clear D. This CDR3 contains 13 residues. Deletions cut 0 bases from V and 4 bases from J, with 9 bases between. CDR1 GTSNPN and CDR2 SVGIG come from the germline V gene (reference sequence). DNA of the CDR3: TGTGCCTGGAGTGTAGGAGGTGGCTATGGCTACACCTTC. Its translation: CAWSVGGGYGYTF.

CDR3 coding DNA: TGTGCCAGCAGCTTCCCTGGTGCTAGGGGGGGAGAGACCCAGTACTTC. Encoded protein: CASSFPGARGGETQYF. The chain is built from TRBV11-2 and TRBJ2-5, with D perhaps TRBD2 (7 bases). Trimming left V 3 bases short and J 4 bases short, with 18 bases between. CDR1 SGHAT and CDR2 FQNNGV come from the germline V gene. The CDR3 runs 16 residues. Full variable domain (rest looked up from reference TRBV11-2 and TRBJ2-5): EAGVAQSPRYKIIEKRQSVAFWCNPISGHATLYWYQQILGQGPKLLIQFQNNGVVDDSQLPKDRFSAERLKGVDSTLKIQPAKLEDSAVYLCASSFPGARGGETQYFGPGTRLLVL.

This clone was seen more than once but under ten times. This sequence joins TRBV7-9 and TRBJ1-4, with D unclear. The CDR3 spans 15 residues. The germline gives CDR1 SEHNR, CDR2 FQNEAQ (reference sequence). Trimming shortened V by 5 bases and J by 0 bases, and 10 bases separated the two germline ends. The CDR3 DNA follows: TGTGCCAGCAGCCCGGGGATCACAACTAATGAAAAACTGTTTTTT. This codes for CASSPGITTNEKLFF.

This chain links TRBV13 with TRBJ2-7; D may be TRBD1 (6 bases). In germline, CDR1 is PRHDT, CDR2 FYEKMQ (reference sequence). This CDR3 contains 14 residues. V was cut by 5 bases and J by 1 base, with 12 bases left in between. CDR3 loop: CASSLTGISYEQYF. CDR3 sequence (DNA): TGTGCCAGCAGCCTAACAGGGATTTCCTACGAGCAGTACTTC.

This clone turned up a few times. The rearrangement uses TRBV10-3 and TRBJ1-2; 9 bases match TRBD1. Germline V lookup: CDR1 ENHRY, CDR2 SYGVKD. V trimming: 0 bases; J trimming: 7 bases; junction bases outside the gene matches: 6. This CDR3 spans 15 amino acids. CDR3 region: CAISESTPGQGGYTF. The CDR3 DNA is TGTGCCATCAGTGAGTCGACCCCGGGACAGGGTGGCTACACCTTC.

V usage is TRBV9 and J usage is TRBJ2-1; D gene unclear. CDR3 size: 15 residues. The germline V and J ends were trimmed by 2 bases and 5 bases, with 14 bases remaining between them. The germline gives CDR1 SGDLS, CDR2 YYNGEE. The CDR3 bases are TGTGCCAGCAGCGTGAGGCCATTGGCGAACAATGAGCAGTTCTTC. It encodes CASSVRPLANNEQFF.

The rearrangement joins TRBV29-1 to TRBJ2-5; the match to TRBD2 covers 11 bases. CDR3 size: 15 residues. Germline values: CDR1 SQVTM, CDR2 ANQGSEA. After removal of 3 bases from V and 4 bases from J, the junction contained 7 bases not matched to a gene. The CDR3 bases are TGCAGCGTTGATACTAGCGGGGGAGGACGAGAGACCCAGTACTTC. Amino acid sequence: CSVDTSGGGRETQYF.

The chain joins TRBV6-1 to TRBJ2-7, with D tentatively TRBD1 or TRBD2 (5 bases each). Germline CDR1 reads MNHNS; CDR2 reads SASEGT. The V and J ends lost 7 bases and 5 bases respectively, with 15 bases between them. The CDR3 runs 13 residues. The DNA for the CDR3 is TGTGCCAGCATCCGGGGCAGAGGGGACGAGCAGTACTTC. It specifies CASIRGRGDEQYF.

This sequence joins TRBV6-7 and TRBJ2-7; a possible D gene is TRBD2 (5 bases). TRBV6-7 has ORF status, its function being uncertain. V shed 2 bases and J shed 9 bases, with 11 bases lying between them. This CDR3 region has 12 residues. The CDR3 DNA sequence: TGTGCCAGCAGTTACGGACTGTCTTGGCAGTACTTC. This gives the protein CASSYGLSWQYF.

The chain carries TRBV4-2 and TRBJ2-7; D unresolved. With 2 bases removed from V and 2 bases from J, the gap between germline ends came to 10 bases. This CDR3 is built from 14 residues. The germline V gene encodes CDR1 LGHNA and CDR2 YNFKEQ. Written as DNA, the CDR3 is TGTGCCAGCAGCCAATCGGTAGAGCCCTACGAGCAGTACTTC. Amino acids: CASSQSVEPYEQYF.

Written as DNA, the CDR3 is TGTGCCAGTAGTATATGGGCCCGTTCCTACGAGCAGTACTTC. Translated, it gives CASSIWARSYEQYF. The J gene is TRBJ2-7, the V gene TRBV19; D uncertain. Germline V gene data show CDR1 as LNHDA and CDR2 as SQIVND (reference sequence). The CDR3 loop spans 14 amino acids. Trimming took off 2 bases at V and 1 base at J, with 9 bases between the two ends. Based on the CDR3 plus reference TRBV19 and TRBJ2-7, the full variable domain is DGGITQSPKYLFRKEGQNVTLSCEQNLNHDAMYWYRQDPGQGLRLIYYSQIVNDFQKGDIAEGYSVSREKKESFPLTVTSAQKNPTAFYLCASSIWARSYEQYFGPGTRLTVT.

The chain combines TRBV27 with TRBJ2-7; 7 bases agree with TRBD1. V lost 6 bases and J lost 3; bases outside the gene matches: 11. Per the germline V gene, CDR1 is MNHEY and CDR2 is SMNVEV (reference sequence). CDR3 length equals 15 residues. The CDR3 is CASSIGQAGFYEQYF. CDR3 DNA sequence: TGTGCCAGCAGCATCGGACAGGCTGGATTCTACGAGCAGTACTTC.

The rearrangement links TRBV7-9 to TRBJ1-4, with D perhaps matching TRBD1 (5 bases). The CDR3 loop spans 15 amino acids. Trimming left V 2 bases short and J 0 bases short, with 7 bases between. CDR1 is SEHNR, CDR2 FQNEAQ, per germline (reference sequence). CDR3 sequence: CASSLWGTTNEKLFF. CDR3 sequence (DNA): TGTGCCAGCAGCTTATGGGGGACAACTAATGAAAAACTGTTTTTT.

In this sample, this clone turned up a few times. V usage is TRBV18 and J usage is TRBJ1-2; 8 bases map to TRBD1. This CDR3 region has 13 residues. Germline V CDR1 and CDR2: KGHSH, LQKENI. The junction had 4 bases not matched to a gene; V was cut back by 3 bases and J by 7 bases. The CDR3 spells CASSPTGAAGYTF. The CDR3 DNA reads TGTGCCAGCTCACCGACAGGGGCGGCTGGCTACACCTTC.

V and J are TRBV7-8 and TRBJ2-7; 11 bases are shared with TRBD2. The ends lost 1 base at V and 0 bases at J; junction bases unmatched: 5. Germline CDR1 is SGHVS and CDR2 is FQNEAQ. The CDR3 consists of 17 residues. CDR3 coding DNA: TGTGCCAGCAGCTTAGGACTAGCGGGATCTAGCTCCTACGAGCAGTACTTC. Its translation: CASSLGLAGSSSYEQYF.

The V and J genes are TRBV18 and TRBJ2-3; D is unclear. There are 14 residues in the CDR3. V lost 1 base, J lost 2 bases, and 7 bases lay in between. Germline V gives CDR1 KGHSH, CDR2 LQKENI. The CDR3 protein is CASSPQGPTDTQYF. CDR3 nucleotides: TGTGCCAGCTCACCACAGGGCCCCACAGATACGCAGTATTTT. Filled out from reference TRBV18 and TRBJ2-3, the complete variable domain reads NAGVMQNPRHLVRRRGQEARLRCSPMKGHSHVYWYRQLPEEGLKFMVYLQKENIIDESGMPKERFSAEFPKEGPSILRIQQVVRGDSAAYFCASSPQGPTDTQYFGPGTRLTVL.

DNA of the CDR3: TGTGCCAGCAGCCCTTGGACAGGGGGCGGGCAGTACTTC. Translating it yields CASSPWTGGGQYF. The chain has TRBV7-9 and TRBJ2-7, with TRBD1 matching 11 bases. Trimming cost V 5 bases and J 9 bases; bases outside gene matches: 6. The CDR3 has 13 residues. Looked up from germline, CDR1 is SEHNR and CDR2 is FQNEAQ (reference sequence).

V and J are TRBV5-1 and TRBJ2-7; D gene uncertain. Trimming took 5 bases from V and 2 from J, leaving 14 bases between them. Per the germline V gene, CDR1 is SGHRS and CDR2 is YFSETQ. This CDR3 is 14 amino acids long. CDR3 DNA sequence: TGCGCCAGCAGTGAGCTGGGTGGGGCCTACGAGCAGTACTTC. Its translation: CASSELGGAYEQYF.

J is TRBJ2-7 and V is TRBV5-8; a possible D gene is TRBD1 (6 bases). Trimming pared 6 bases from V and 0 bases from J, leaving 10 bases between. The CDR3 sequence is 13 residues long. Germline CDR1 and CDR2: SGHTS and YDEGEE. CDR3 protein: CASTRGYSYEQYF. The CDR3 DNA sequence: TGTGCCAGCACAAGGGGGTACTCCTACGAGCAGTACTTC. Looking up the rest from reference TRBV5-8 and TRBJ2-7 gives the full variable domain: EAGVTQSPTHLIKTRGQQATLRCSPISGHTSVYWYQQALGLGLQFLLWYDEGEERNRGNFPPRFSGRQFPNYSSELNVNALELEDSALYLCASTRGYSYEQYFGPGTRLTVT.

This clone has only a few counts. J is TRBJ1-2 and V is TRBV2, with 7 bases aligning to TRBD1. Germline V lookup: CDR1 SNHLY, CDR2 FYNNEI. The length of the CDR3 is 12 residues. The ends lost 6 bases at V and 4 bases at J; junction bases unmatched: 2. CDR3 amino acids: CASRAGGYGYTF. DNA of the CDR3: TGTGCCAGCAGGGCAGGGGGCTATGGCTACACCTTC. The full variable domain, completed using reference TRBV2 and TRBJ1-2, is EPEVTQTPSHQVTQMGQEVILRCVPISNHLYFYWYRQILGQKVEFLVSFYNNEISEKSEIFDDQFSVERPDGSNFTLKIRSTKLEDSAMYFCASRAGGYGYTFGSGTRLTVV.

V usage is TRBV2 and J usage is TRBJ2-1; TRBD1 agrees at 8 bases. This CDR3 comprises 13 residues. With V trimmed by 8 bases and J by 4 bases, 4 bases remained unmatched. The germline CDR1 and CDR2 sequences are SNHLY and FYNNEI. The CDR3 is CASGTGYYNEQFF. CDR3 sequence (DNA): TGTGCCAGCGGGACAGGCTATTACAATGAGCAGTTCTTC.